The 23 T cell receptor beta chains listed next were all sequenced from one sample in a study of cytotoxic CD8 clonotypes in ibrutinib-treated CLL. Profiling relied on immunoSEQ multiplex PCR, and the TCRdb table lists in-frame clones only, not all of them. The repertoire holds around 140,000 clones, 60% to 85% seen once, with about 5% in the top ten. The starting material was PBMCs, obtained after 24 months of ibrutinib treatment. Receptors were obtained from a human donor with chronic lymphocytic leukemia.

As DNA, the CDR3 is TGCGCCAGCAGCCTTGAATCAGGGGGCACCGGGGAGCTGTTTTTT. Its translation is CASSLESGGTGELFF. The chain couples TRBV5-1 to TRBJ2-2, with TRBD1 matching 7 bases. Germline CDR1 SGHRS, CDR2 YFSETQ. V shed 4 bases and J 4 bases; nucleotides not matched to a gene: 7. The CDR3 covers 15 residues.

The chain employs TRBV7-2 and TRBJ2-7; D possibly uses TRBD1 or TRBD2 (5 bases each). CDR1 and CDR2 from the germline V gene are SGHTA and FQGNSA. V was shortened by 0 bases and J by 3 bases, with 12 bases between the two germline ends. The CDR3 has 15 residues. CDR3 DNA sequence: TGTGCCAGCAGCTTAGCCCCGGGGCAGATCTACGAGCAGTACTTC. Protein product: CASSLAPGQIYEQYF.

This clone came up once. The chain employs TRBV10-3 and TRBJ2-3; D perhaps matches TRBD1 (5 bases). This CDR3 contains 14 residues. With 7 bases removed from V and 3 bases from J, the gap between germline ends came to 14 bases. Per germline, CDR1 ENHRY and CDR2 SYGVKD. The CDR3 here is CAITGSLPTDTQYF. CDR3 nucleotide sequence: TGTGCCATCACAGGGTCCCTCCCTACAGATACGCAGTATTTT.

This clone came up a few times. V and J are TRBV9 and TRBJ1-6, with D uncertain. The germline V and J ends were trimmed by 0 bases and 7 bases, with 8 bases remaining between them. The length of the CDR3 is 14 residues. CDR1 SGDLS and CDR2 YYNGEE come from the germline V gene. The CDR3 nucleotides read TGTGCCAGCAGCGTAGGGGAAACCAATTCACCCCTCCACTTT. This sequence encodes CASSVGETNSPLHF.

The chain recombines TRBV6-5 with TRBJ2-3, with D perhaps TRBD1 (6 bases). CDR3 length: 14 residues. V lost 6 bases to trimming and J lost 5 bases, with 15 bases between them. The V gene's germline CDR1 is MNHEY and CDR2 SVGAGI. CDR3 sequence (DNA): TGTGCCAGCAGCCGAGGACAGTCTGGAGATACGCAGTATTTT. It yields the protein CASSRGQSGDTQYF.

This chain links TRBV19 with TRBJ2-2; 10 nucleotides match TRBD2. The J segment lost 3 bases and the V segment lost 6 bases, leaving 7 bases of the junction unmatched. Germline CDR1 and CDR2: LNHDA and SQIVND (reference sequence). This CDR3 is built from 16 residues. The CDR3 DNA is TGTGCCAGTAGGACTAGCGGGTTGGGGTACACCGGGGAGCTGTTTTTT. Translation: CASRTSGLGYTGELFF.

This clone occurred once. Other DNA sequences within the sample encode an identical CDR3. The chain combines TRBV28 with TRBJ2-7; D remains ambiguous. The CDR3 is 12 residues long. Trimming left V 1 base short and J 1 base short, with 2 bases between. The germline V gene encodes CDR1 MDHEN and CDR2 SYDVKM. CDR3 nucleotides: TGTGCCAGCAGTTTATATTCCTACGAGCAGTACTTC. Translating gives CASSLYSYEQYF.

Many counts were recorded for this clone. This rearrangement joins TRBV29-1 to TRBJ2-3; D possibly uses TRBD1 or TRBD2 (5 bases each). Germline V CDR1 and CDR2: SQVTM, ANQGSEA. CDR3 length equals 13 residues. V shed 6 bases and J shed 4 bases, with 14 bases lying between them. CDR3 sequence: CSVGTAGADTQYF. DNA of the CDR3: TGCAGCGTAGGGACCGCCGGGGCAGATACGCAGTATTTT.

The rearrangement joins TRBV27 to TRBJ2-1, with TRBD1 identical over 7 bases. CDR3 length: 15 amino acids. Germline V gene lookup returns CDR1 MNHEY and CDR2 SMNVEV (reference sequence). V lost 3 bases, J lost 0 bases, and 2 bases stayed unmatched. CDR3 DNA: TGTGCCAGCAGTTTGGACAGGAGCTCCTACAATGAGCAGTTCTTC. Amino acids: CASSLDRSSYNEQFF.

The chain has TRBV5-4 and TRBJ2-3; 9 nucleotides match TRBD2. The V gene end was trimmed by 0 bases and the J gene end by 1 base; junction bases not matched to a gene: 6. The CDR3 extends over 17 amino acids. The V gene's germline CDR1 is SGHNT and CDR2 YYREEE (reference sequence). CDR3 loop: CASSLDTPSGGTDTQYF. CDR3 coding DNA: TGTGCCAGCAGCTTGGATACGCCTAGCGGGGGCACAGATACGCAGTATTTT.

This chain joins TRBV6-5 and TRBJ2-7; D not resolved. The V end was cut by 5 bases, the J end by 0 bases, with 11 bases between. The CDR3 spans 14 residues. Germline V lookup: CDR1 MNHEY, CDR2 SVGAGI. CDR3 sequence reads: CASSVGSPSYEQYF. The CDR3 DNA follows: TGTGCCAGCAGTGTAGGCAGCCCCTCCTACGAGCAGTACTTC.

The J gene is TRBJ1-5, the V gene TRBV7-9; a possible D gene is TRBD1 (5 bases). This CDR3 is 14 amino acids long. CDR1 is SEHNR, CDR2 FQNEAQ, per germline (reference sequence). The germline V and J ends were trimmed by 1 base and 5 bases, with 9 bases remaining between them. DNA of the CDR3: TGTGCCAGCAGCTTAGGGGGCACCCATCAGCCCCAGCATTTT. It encodes CASSLGGTHQPQHF.

The chain is built from TRBV21-1 and TRBJ1-4; TRBD1, as called in the table, went unchecked against the DNA. TRBV21-1 is a documented pseudogene. The CDR3 consists of 18 residues. This CDR3 reads CASSKAGSSRPSNEKLFF. The CDR3 DNA sequence: TGTGCCAGCAGCAAAGCGGGCAGTTCCCGACCTTCTAATGAAAAACTGTTTTTT.

V and J are TRBV7-2 and TRBJ2-2, with TRBD1 matching over 8 bases. The CDR3 covers 15 residues. From germline, CDR1 is SGHTA and CDR2 FQGNSA. V was clipped by 5 bases and J by 5 bases; unmatched bases: 7. The CDR3 nucleotides read TGTGCCAGCAGCCCCTGGACAGGGAAGACCGGGGAGCTGTTTTTT. It specifies CASSPWTGKTGELFF.

The chain is built from TRBV5-1 and TRBJ2-7; 9 bases align to TRBD2. The CDR3 runs 15 residues. CDR1 and CDR2 (germline): SGHRS, YFSETQ. V lost 4 bases and J lost 6; bases outside the gene matches: 11. The CDR3 DNA sequence: TGCGCCAGCAGCACCATGGCAGCGGGGGGTGGCGAGCAGTACTTC. It is translated as CASSTMAAGGGEQYF.

The chain combines TRBV11-1 with TRBJ2-3; maybe TRBD2 (6 bases). The CDR3 length is 14 residues. Germline V gene data show CDR1 as SGHAT and CDR2 as FQDESV (reference sequence). Between the trimmed V and J ends, which lost 1 base and 4 bases, there was a span of 9 bases. CDR3: CASSLVAGPDTQYF. In DNA, the CDR3 is TGTGCCAGCAGCTTAGTGGCGGGGCCAGATACGCAGTATTTT.

The sample holds a few counts of this clone. This sequence joins TRBV28 and TRBJ1-6; possibly TRBD1 for D (5 bases). Germline V gives CDR1 MDHEN, CDR2 SYDVKM. The CDR3 totals 11 residues. Trimming left V 5 bases short and J 16 bases short, with 12 bases between. The CDR3: CASSTQTALHF. The DNA for the CDR3 is TGTGCCAGCAGTACTCAGACAGCTCTCCACTTT.

The chain recombines TRBV27 with TRBJ2-7, with 14 bases fitting TRBD2. CDR3 size: 16 residues. The germline V gene encodes CDR1 MNHEY and CDR2 SMNVEV (reference sequence). Trimming took 10 bases from V and 3 from J; bases not matched to a gene: 11. CDR3 amino acids: CATAPEGTSGGYEQYF. Here the CDR3 DNA reads TGTGCCACGGCACCCGAAGGGACTAGCGGGGGCTACGAGCAGTACTTC.

In this sample, this clone turned up many times. This chain joins TRBV9 and TRBJ1-6, with D maybe TRBD1 (6 bases). The V gene lost 3 bases and the J gene lost 7 bases, with 14 bases spanning the gap. The germline V gene has CDR1 SGDLS and CDR2 YYNGEE. CDR3 length equals 15 residues. The CDR3 here is CASSGSGTYNSPLHF. DNA for the CDR3: TGTGCCAGCAGCGGATCCGGGACATACAATTCACCCCTCCACTTT.

Comment on this clone: Germline is not matched at one junction end, which may reflect a read error. The chain employs TRBV15 and TRBJ2-1; D might be TRBD1 (9 bases). This CDR3 has 17 amino acids. CDR1 is LNHNV and CDR2 is YYDKDF in the germline V gene (reference sequence). DNA of the CDR3: TGTGCCCCCAGAGACAGGGGGTCCCGGCGGGAGGCAAATGAGCAGTTCTTC. Encoded protein: CAPRDRGSRREANEQFF.

The chain couples TRBV5-6 to TRBJ2-3; a weak D match, TRBD2 (9 bases). The V end was cut by 4 bases, the J end by 2 bases, with 20 bases between. The CDR3 has 17 residues. Germline assignment: CDR1 SGHDT and CDR2 YYEEEE. CDR3 bases: TGTGCCAGCAGCCCCAGGGGGCTAGCGGGACTCACAGATACGCAGTATTTT. Its protein product is CASSPRGLAGLTDTQYF.

The rearrangement uses TRBV2 and TRBJ2-1, with 11 bases aligning to TRBD1. The CDR3 spans 14 residues. The trim removed 6 bases at V and 8 bases at J, leaving 6 bases unmatched. Germline CDR1 SNHLY, CDR2 FYNNEI. This CDR3 reads CASRGQGASDEQFF. CDR3 coding DNA: TGTGCCAGCAGAGGACAGGGGGCGAGTGATGAGCAGTTCTTC.

The chain links TRBV4-2 to TRBJ2-2; the D is unclear. The CDR3 spans 13 residues. Trimming removed 0 bases at V and 6 bases at J, with 5 bases between. The germline V gene encodes CDR1 LGHNA and CDR2 YNFKEQ. The CDR3 reads CASSQDQAGELFF. The CDR3 region has the DNA TGTGCCAGCAGCCAAGATCAGGCCGGGGAGCTGTTTTTT.